This T cell receptor (beta chain) was recorded in a study of shared clonotypes between healthy human individuals. Study-wide findings and caveats: Sharing across several donors was seen in roughly 5% of naive CD4 clonotypes. Clonotypes which were not shared had lower generation probabilities than clonotypes that all four donors shared.

Produced via immunoSEQ multiplex PCR; TCRdb's table is partial and in-frame only. The top ten hold 0.14% of the sample, which has roughly 2.5 million clones, around nine tenths seen once. Concerning this clone: Its antigen is as yet unknown.

Germline loops: CDR1 MGHRA, CDR2 YSYEKL. This CDR3 region has 15 residues. V trimming: 3 bases; J trimming: 4 bases; junction bases outside the gene matches: 8. What was sequenced was naive CD4+ T cells sorted from blood. Documented subset: CD45RA+ positively selected. V is TRBV4-1 and J is TRBJ2-7; TRBD2 agrees at 8 bases. The clonotype was recovered from a man between 18 and 35 years old in good health. CDR3 DNA sequence: TGCGCCAGCAGCCAGCCTACTAGCGGTAATTACGAGCAGTACTTC. Its translation: CASSQPTSGNYEQYF.